These T cell receptor beta chains were read from a single sample in a study of blood T cells in healthy people across ages. TCRdb passed the 5' RACE reads through MiXCR, listing each CDR3 protein once. Of about 810,000 distinct CDR3 sequences listed, 35% to 40% are singletons. Sequenced sample: blood. The receptor set was obtained from a man aged 18-30 years in good health. Both conserved end residues are part of each CDR3. D genes are given only for firm matches. Size tells how often a clone was seen (once, few, many) or the class of an expanded clone, and some rows leave it out.

TRBJ1-1,NA,NA,TRBV20-1,CSARDYRAPGNTEAFF,TGCAGTGCTAGAGATTATCGGGCCCCGGGGAACACTGAAGCTTTCTTT
TRBJ1-2,few,TRBD1,TRBV20-1,CSASPGTGNYGYTF,TGCAGTGCTAGCCCCGGGACAGGAAACTATGGCTACACCTTC
TRBJ2-2,NA,TRBD1,TRBV7-9,CASSDRVRGTRELFF,TGTGCCAGCAGTGACAGGGTTCGCGGCACCCGGGAGCTGTTTTTT
TRBJ1-1,NA,NA,TRBV6-6,CASSYTRGTEAFF,TGTGCCAGCAGTTATACACGGGGCACTGAAGCTTTCTTT
TRBJ1-4,NA,NA,TRBV11-2,CASSLRVSRNEKLFF,TGTGCCAGCAGCTTAAGGGTCTCCCGCAATGAAAAACTGTTTTTT
TRBJ1-2,few,NA,TRBV12-3/TRBV12-4,CASSLSVINYGYTF,TGTGCCAGCAGTCTCTCAGTGATTAACTATGGCTACACCTTC
TRBJ1-1,few,NA,TRBV6-1,CASSDSGPANTEAFF,TGTGCCAGCAGTGATTCAGGTCCCGCGAACACTGAAGCTTTCTTT
TRBJ1-1,NA,TRBD1,TRBV7-2,CASSAQDRGGTEAFF,TGTGCCAGCAGCGCGCAGGACAGGGGAGGCACTGAAGCTTTCTTT
TRBJ1-1,few,NA,TRBV4-1,CASSLRDTTNTEAFF,TGCGCCAGCAGCCTCCGCGACACAACGAACACTGAAGCTTTCTTT
TRBJ2-5,NA,NA,TRBV6-5,CASSYSTEKTSLETQYF,TGTGCCAGCAGTTACTCCACCGAAAAAACTAGCCTGGAGACCCAGTACTTC
TRBJ2-7,NA,NA,TRBV25-1,CASSDVGTLPYEQYF,TGTGCCAGCAGTGACGTTGGGACTCTTCCCTACGAGCAGTACTTC
TRBJ1-1,few,NA,TRBV12-3/TRBV12-4,CASSFEGSTEAFF,TGTGCCAGCAGTTTTGAGGGGAGCACTGAAGCTTTCTTT
TRBJ2-3,many,NA,TRBV20-1,CSATVWDTTDTQYF,TGCAGTGCTACTGTTTGGGATACCACAGATACGCAGTATTTT
TRBJ1-1,few,NA,TRBV10-3,CAIRKTTTPEGPEAFF,TGTGCCATACGAAAGACCACTACCCCCGAAGGCCCTGAAGCTTTCTTT
TRBJ2-5,NA,NA,TRBV6-2/TRBV6-3,CASSYRPPGFGEAQYF,TGTGCCAGCAGTTATCGACCACCGGGCTTCGGAGAGGCCCAGTACTTC
TRBJ1-2,NA,TRBD1,TRBV6-6,CASSYTTPVRGQGYTF,TGTGCCAGCAGTTACACGACACCCGTCAGGGGGCAAGGCTACACCTTC
TRBJ2-3,NA,TRBD2,TRBV7-2,CASSRTSGEVADTQYF,TGTGCCAGCAGCCGGACTAGCGGGGAGGTTGCAGATACGCAGTATTTT
TRBJ1-1,few,TRBD1,TRBV4-1,CASRRQTGGTEAFF,TGCGCCAGTCGAAGACAAACAGGGGGAACTGAAGCTTTCTTT
TRBJ2-5,many,NA,TRBV4-3,CASSQDTQETQYF,TGCGCCAGCAGCCAGGACACACAAGAGACCCAGTACTTC
TRBJ2-7,few,NA,TRBV12-3/TRBV12-4,CASTTAYEQYF,TGTGCCAGCACCACGGCCTACGAGCAGTACTTC
TRBJ1-5,NA,NA,TRBV30,CAWSLGTASNQPQHF,TGTGCCTGGAGCCTCGGGACGGCTAGCAATCAGCCCCAGCATTTT
TRBJ2-1,NA,NA,TRBV14,CASSYGGQQFF,TGTGCCAGCAGCTACGGGGGCCAGCAGTTCTTC
TRBJ2-7,many,TRBD2,TRBV20-1,CSARNRGGYEQYF,TGCAGTGCTAGGAACCGGGGGGGCTACGAGCAGTACTTC
TRBJ1-1,few,NA,TRBV6-5,CASSSKATLNTEAFF,TGTGCCAGCAGTTCCAAGGCGACCTTGAACACTGAAGCTTTCTTT
TRBJ2-5,NA,TRBD2,TRBV6-2/TRBV6-3,CAIRVGGNQETQYF,TGTGCCATCCGAGTCGGGGGGAACCAAGAGACCCAGTACTTC
TRBJ2-2,NA,NA,TRBV14,CASSQEDKSVGELFF,TGTGCCAGCAGCCAAGAGGACAAATCGGTCGGGGAGCTGTTTTTT
TRBJ1-2,NA,NA,TRBV7-9,CASSSGLMRGYTF,TGTGCCAGCAGCTCGGGACTAATGAGAGGCTACACCTTC
TRBJ1-2,NA,NA,TRBV20-1,CSATTGPELGYTF,TGCAGTGCTACCACAGGTCCCGAGTTGGGCTACACCTTC
TRBJ2-3,many,TRBD1,TRBV2,CASSPGTGSTDTQYF,TGTGCCAGCAGCCCCGGGACAGGGTCCACAGATACGCAGTATTTT
TRBJ2-3,NA,TRBD1,TRBV20-1,CNARDTETGRYDTQYF,TGCAATGCTAGAGATACGGAGACAGGGCGATACGATACGCAGTATTTT
TRBJ1-6,NA,TRBD1,TRBV7-2,CASSSQGDSPLHF,TGTGCCAGCAGCTCTCAGGGGGATTCACCCCTCCACTTT
TRBJ2-7,NA,NA,TRBV7-3,CAILRPVNLYEQYF,TGTGCCATCCTCCGACCTGTCAATCTCTACGAGCAGTACTTC
TRBJ2-1,NA,TRBD2,TRBV9,CASSPGTSIYNEQFF,TGTGCCAGCAGCCCCGGGACTAGTATCTACAATGAGCAGTTCTTC
TRBJ2-3,NA,NA,TRBV5-1,CASSLFGGTSTDTQYF,TGCGCCAGCAGCTTATTCGGGGGAACTAGCACAGATACGCAGTATTTT
TRBJ2-5,NA,NA,TRBV6-1,CASSQQVPQETQYF,TGTGCCAGCAGTCAACAGGTACCGCAAGAGACCCAGTACTTC
TRBJ1-5,NA,NA,TRBV12-3/TRBV12-4,CASTPQGKQPRHF,TGTGCCAGCACCCCTCAGGGAAAGCAGCCCCGGCATTTT
TRBJ2-7,NA,NA,TRBV29-1,CSVEDPGLKSYEQYF,TGCAGCGTTGAAGATCCAGGACTGAAGTCCTACGAGCAGTACTTC
TRBJ1-5,few,NA,TRBV7-2,CASSSGRRGPQHF,TGTGCCAGCAGCTCGGGCCGCCGGGGACCCCAGCATTTT
TRBJ1-6,few,NA,TRBV4-2,CASRRTGRGQPLHF,TGTGCCAGCAGACGAACAGGGAGAGGTCAGCCCCTCCACTTT
TRBJ2-5,NA,NA,TRBV25-1,CASTGGRSEQILGETQYF,TGTGCCAGCACCGGAGGTCGAAGTGAACAAATACTCGGGGAGACCCAGTACTTC
TRBJ2-1,few,NA,TRBV5-1,CASSFSGVRANEQFF,TGCGCCAGCAGCTTCTCAGGGGTGCGGGCCAATGAGCAGTTCTTC
TRBJ2-1,many,TRBD2,TRBV9,CASSVSGGPYNEQFF,TGTGCCAGCAGCGTTAGCGGGGGCCCCTACAATGAGCAGTTCTTC
TRBJ2-7,NA,NA,TRBV27,CASSVSTGYEQYF,TGTGCCAGCAGTGTATCTACAGGGTACGAGCAGTACTTC
TRBJ2-2,few,TRBD1,TRBV2,CASTRRDRNTGELFF,TGTGCCAGCACCCGCCGGGACAGGAACACCGGGGAGCTGTTTTTT
TRBJ2-3,NA,TRBD1,TRBV14,CASSQGTGWGTDTQYF,TGTGCCAGCAGCCAAGGGACAGGGTGGGGCACAGATACGCAGTATTTT
TRBJ1-1,few,TRBD1,TRBV5-1,CASSLGGQDGTEAFF,TGCGCCAGCAGCTTGGGGGGACAGGATGGCACTGAAGCTTTCTTT
TRBJ2-1,NA,NA,TRBV12-3/TRBV12-4,CASRSPGSYNEQFF,TGTGCCAGCAGATCTCCCGGCTCCTACAATGAGCAGTTCTTC
TRBJ2-5,NA,NA,TRBV5-1,CASSFSDFQETQYF,TGCGCCAGCAGCTTCTCGGACTTTCAAGAGACCCAGTACTTC
TRBJ1-5,NA,TRBD1,TRBV9,CASSPTGLQPQHF,TGTGCCAGCAGCCCGACAGGGCTTCAGCCCCAGCATTTT
TRBJ2-5,NA,TRBD2,TRBV6-6,CASNGGIQETQYF,TGTGCCAGCAACGGGGGGATCCAAGAGACCCAGTACTTC
TRBJ1-4,few,NA,TRBV7-9,CASSIRQRLLQSATNEKLFF,TGTGCCAGCAGCATAAGACAGCGCCTCCTGCAATCTGCAACTAATGAAAAACTGTTTTTT
TRBJ1-6,NA,NA,TRBV7-3,CASSLNGKAYNSPLHF,TGTGCCAGCAGCCTTAATGGAAAGGCCTATAATTCACCCCTCCACTTT
TRBJ2-1,few,TRBD2,TRBV4-3,CASSPFSGGGRSEQFF,TGCGCCAGCAGCCCTTTTAGCGGGGGGGGACGATCGGAGCAGTTCTTC